This T cell receptor (beta chain) was retrieved from a study of early T cells in non-severe SARS-CoV-2 infection. Study in general: The sequenced material was bulk RNA from unsorted whole blood, and its chains were unpaired.

As part of library construction, unique molecular identifiers were attached to individual cDNA molecules. One entry per CDR3 protein results from TCRdb running MiXCR on the 5' RACE reads. The sample has 40,000 to 45,000 distinct CDR3 sequences, approximately 6.1% seen once. This clonotype was detected ten times or more. Germline trimming cut 4 bases from V and 4 bases from J; bases unmatched to any gene: 5. The length of the CDR3 is 14 residues. The germline V gene has CDR1 MDHEN and CDR2 SYDVKM. The sequencing here drew on whole blood, taken at baseline. The receptor was derived from an adult who was a healthcare worker with PCR-confirmed SARS-CoV-2 infection or an uninfected control (not recorded which). V and J are TRBV28 and TRBJ1-2; TRBD1 aligns across 8 bases. CDR3 region: CASSSGQGTYGYTF. CDR3 bases: TGTGCCAGCAGTTCTGGACAGGGAACCTATGGCTACACCTTC.